What follows are 29 T cell receptor beta chains derived from one specimen sequenced in a study of blood T cell repertoires in COVID-19. Some clones are missing from TCRdb's copy, which holds only in-frame ones; the method was immunoSEQ multiplex PCR. The sample has about 300,000 clones; 88% are singletons. The specimen was peripheral blood. These receptors were obtained from a woman in her 30s who had recovered from COVID-19.

In DNA form, the CDR3 reads TGCGCCAGCAGCCCAGGGACAGGGAGAATGGCTTTCTTT. Its translation is CASSPGTGRMAFF. This chain connects TRBV5-1 to TRBJ1-1; TRBD1 agrees at 9 bases. Germline lookup yields CDR1 SGHRS and CDR2 YFSETQ. This CDR3 has 13 amino acids. The V segment lost 4 bases and the J segment 11 bases; nucleotides outside the gene matches: 9.

The table lists this clone with a count of one. The V gene is TRBV9, the J gene TRBJ1-2, with D unresolved. The germline V and J ends were trimmed by 0 bases and 2 bases, with 11 bases remaining between them. CDR3 size: 15 residues. CDR1 is SGDLS and CDR2 is YYNGEE in the germline V gene. This CDR3 reads CASSVEFGANYGYTF. CDR3 nucleotide sequence: TGTGCCAGCAGCGTAGAATTCGGAGCAAACTATGGCTACACCTTC. The full variable domain, its missing parts supplied by reference TRBV9 and TRBJ1-2, is DSGVTQTPKHLITATGQRVTLRCSPRSGDLSVYWYQQSLDQGLQFLIQYYNGEERAKGNILERFSAQQFPDLHSELNLSSLELGDSALYFCASSVEFGANYGYTFGSGTRLTVV.

This chain joins TRBV7-2 and TRBJ2-3; TRBD2 aligns across 7 bases. This CDR3 comprises 17 residues. V trimming: 5 bases; J trimming: 1 base; junction bases outside the gene matches: 12. From germline, CDR1 is SGHTA and CDR2 FQGNSA. CDR3 bases: TGTGCCAGCAGCCTGGGTCGGGGGGTTGATCGCACAGATACGCAGTATTTT. It yields the protein CASSLGRGVDRTDTQYF.

The chain carries TRBV6-1 and TRBJ2-1; TRBD1 matches at 9 bases. J was trimmed by 10 bases and V by 2 bases; bases with no gene match: 6. Looked up from germline, CDR1 is MNHNS and CDR2 is SASEGT. This CDR3 is built from 14 residues. CDR3 nucleotides: TGTGCCAGCAGTGAACCACAGGGGGCGGGAGAGCAGTTCTTC. Translated: CASSEPQGAGEQFF.

This chain links TRBV15 with TRBJ2-2; 12 bases match TRBD1. V was clipped by 2 bases and J by 6 bases; unmatched bases: 4. This CDR3 is built from 16 residues. The germline CDR1 and CDR2 sequences are LNHNV and YYDKDF (reference sequence). The CDR3 nucleotides are TGTGCCACCAGCAGAACCCGGGACAGGGGGCCCGGGGAGCTGTTTTTT. It codes for CATSRTRDRGPGELFF. Variable domain in full (rest from reference TRBV15 and TRBJ2-2): DAMVIQNPRYQVTQFGKPVTLSCSQTLNHNVMYWYQQKSSQAPKLLFHYYDKDFNNEADTPDNFQSRRPNTSFCFLDIRSPGLGDTAMYLCATSRTRDRGPGELFFGEGSRLTVL.

A single count supports this clone. V and J are TRBV9 and TRBJ2-2; 10 bases line up with TRBD1. Trimming at V came to 4 bases and at J to 6 bases, leaving 12 bases not matched to a gene. Germline V gene data show CDR1 as SGDLS and CDR2 as YYNGEE. This CDR3 has 17 amino acids. The CDR3 spells CASSQNRDRGFSGELFF. CDR3 sequence (DNA): TGTGCCAGCAGCCAAAACCGGGACAGGGGATTCTCCGGGGAGCTGTTTTTT.

The chain uses TRBV6-5 and TRBJ1-6; D might be TRBD1 (5 bases). The CDR3 length is 14 residues. Per the germline V gene, CDR1 is MNHEY and CDR2 is SVGAGI. The V end lost 6 bases, the J end lost 7 bases, and 13 bases lay between the germline ends. The CDR3 here is CASRGGSGNSPLHF. The CDR3 DNA follows: TGTGCCAGCAGGGGGGGTTCGGGAAATTCACCCCTCCACTTT.

CDR3 loop: CASRPKKEWANEKLFF. The CDR3 nucleotides read TGTGCCAGCAGGCCTAAGAAGGAGTGGGCTAATGAAAAACTGTTTTTT. This chain connects TRBV4-2 to TRBJ1-4; D gene uncertain. The germline V gene encodes CDR1 LGHNA and CDR2 YNFKEQ. The CDR3 covers 16 residues. V lost 6 bases and J 3 bases, leaving 17 bases between the germline ends.

V is TRBV28 and J is TRBJ1-2, with no clear D. The CDR3 totals 16 residues. Trimming stripped 4 bases from V and 0 bases from J, with 15 bases between. The germline gives CDR1 MDHEN, CDR2 SYDVKM. The CDR3 DNA follows: TGTGCCAGCAGTTCCCTCGACGGGCGGGCTAACTATGGCTACACCTTC. As protein: CASSSLDGRANYGYTF.

This clone appeared a single time. The chain carries TRBV10-3 and TRBJ2-5, with TRBD2 matching over 14 bases. CDR1 and CDR2 (germline): ENHRY, SYGVKD. J lost 12 bases, V lost 4 bases, and 7 bases had no gene match. This CDR3 has 14 residues. The CDR3 DNA sequence: TGTGCCATCAGTGCCCCGGGACTAGCGGGGGAAAAGTACTTC. This translates into CAISAPGLAGEKYF.

Comments on this clone: Different DNA sequences within this sample yield the same CDR3. V and J are TRBV18 and TRBJ1-6; TRBD1 aligns across 8 bases. J gave up 3 bases and V 3 bases, and 1 base lay outside the gene matches. Germline V gene data show CDR1 as KGHSH and CDR2 as LQKENI. The CDR3 has 15 residues. The CDR3 loop reads CASSPGTGYNSPLHF. The CDR3 DNA sequence: TGTGCCAGCTCACCTGGGACAGGCTATAATTCACCCCTCCACTTT.

The rearrangement joins TRBV19 to TRBJ2-1, with D maybe TRBD2 (7 bases). The CDR3 loop spans 14 amino acids. Germline assignment: CDR1 LNHDA and CDR2 SQIVND (reference sequence). Deletions cut 5 bases from V and 8 bases from J, with 16 bases between. Here the CDR3 DNA reads TGTGCCAGTAGTTCGGGGGGCGCATTGTATGAGCAGTTCTTC. Translation: CASSSGGALYEQFF.

CDR3 protein: CASSQDLKGGGTDTQYF. CDR3 in DNA: TGTGCCAGCAGCCAAGATCTTAAGGGAGGGGGTACAGATACGCAGTATTTT. V and J are TRBV14 and TRBJ2-3; a weak D match, TRBD2 (7 bases). The germline V and J ends were trimmed by 0 bases and 3 bases, with 16 bases remaining between them. The germline V gene has CDR1 SGHDN and CDR2 FVKESK. The CDR3 is 17 amino acids.

The chain is built from TRBV5-4 and TRBJ2-3, with 14 nucleotides matching TRBD2. Germline V gene data show CDR1 as SGHNT and CDR2 as YYREEE (reference sequence). The CDR3 is made up of 15 amino acids. V was clipped by 3 bases and J by 8 bases; unmatched bases: 5. This CDR3 reads CASSYGLAGGTTQYF. CDR3 DNA sequence: TGTGCCAGCAGCTACGGACTAGCGGGGGGAACTACGCAGTATTTT. Full variable domain (missing parts from reference TRBV5-4 and TRBJ2-3): ETGVTQSPTHLIKTRGQQVTLRCSSQSGHNTVSWYQQALGQGPQFIFQYYREEENGRGNFPPRFSGLQFPNYSSELNVNALELDDSALYLCASSYGLAGGTTQYFGPGTRLTVL.

The V call is TRBV19, the J call TRBJ1-2; 7 bases are shared with TRBD1. The junction had 6 bases not matched to a gene; V was cut back by 5 bases and J by 3 bases. The CDR3 is 14 amino acids. The germline V gene encodes CDR1 LNHDA and CDR2 SQIVND (reference sequence). The CDR3 DNA reads TGTGCCAGTAGTTACCGGGACAGCGACTATGGCTACACCTTC. Encoded protein: CASSYRDSDYGYTF.

V is TRBV5-1 and J is TRBJ1-1; D remains unclear. The CDR3 runs 14 residues. Trimming took off 0 bases at V and 3 bases at J, with 9 bases between the two ends. Germline V CDR1 and CDR2: SGHRS, YFSETQ. The CDR3 nucleotides are TGCGCCAGCAGCTTGGGACCCGAGGACACTGAAGCTTTCTTT. Translated, it gives CASSLGPEDTEAFF.

CDR3 DNA: TGCAGCGTGGAGACAGGGGCCGGGGAGCTGTTTTTT. This sequence encodes CSVETGAGELFF. V and J are TRBV29-1 and TRBJ2-2; TRBD1 matches 8 bases. With 6 bases clipped from V and 6 bases from J, the junction kept 3 bases outside the gene matches. Per germline, CDR1 SQVTM and CDR2 ANQGSEA. This CDR3 has 12 amino acids.

This clone has only one observation. This rearrangement joins TRBV5-6 to TRBJ1-5, with TRBD1 as a possible D gene (5 bases). This CDR3 region has 15 residues. The V and J ends lost 1 base and 5 bases respectively, with 13 bases between them. Germline V gives CDR1 SGHDT, CDR2 YYEEEE. CDR3 coding DNA: TGTGCCAGCAGCTTGTATCCCAGGGAGGATCAGCCCCAGCATTTT. Translation: CASSLYPREDQPQHF.

V and J are TRBV25-1 and TRBJ1-3; D is ambiguous. Trimming took 4 bases from V and 0 from J, leaving 4 bases between them. CDR1 and CDR2 (germline): MGHDK, SYGVNS. The CDR3 covers 13 residues. CDR3 DNA sequence: TGTGCCAGCAGTGCCCTCTCTGGAAACACCATATATTTT. Its protein is CASSALSGNTIYF.

The chain recombines TRBV18 with TRBJ1-2, with TRBD1 as a possible D gene (5 bases). The CDR3 covers 15 residues. The V and J ends lost 0 bases and 1 base respectively, with 9 bases between them. Per germline, CDR1 KGHSH and CDR2 LQKENI. The CDR3 is CASSPPTGINYGYTF. CDR3 coding DNA: TGTGCCAGCTCACCACCTACAGGTATTAACTATGGCTACACCTTC.

J is TRBJ2-4 and V is TRBV4-2; TRBD1 matches 8 bases. V shed 0 bases and J 8 bases; nucleotides not matched to a gene: 6. CDR3 length: 15 residues. The V gene's germline CDR1 is LGHNA and CDR2 YNFKEQ. CDR3 amino acids: CASSQEFSGGYIQYF. Written as DNA, the CDR3 is TGTGCCAGCAGCCAAGAGTTTTCAGGGGGCTACATTCAGTACTTC.

The chain links TRBV7-2 to TRBJ2-1, with TRBD2 matching over 15 bases. Germline trimming cut 5 bases from V and 0 bases from J; bases unmatched to any gene: 8. Per the germline V gene, CDR1 is SGHTA and CDR2 is FQGNSA. The CDR3 is 19 amino acids. CDR3 DNA: TGTGCCAGCAGCCCCGGGACTAGCGGGGGGTTCCGCTCCTACAATGAGCAGTTCTTC. This sequence encodes CASSPGTSGGFRSYNEQFF.

The chain uses TRBV4-1 and TRBJ2-5, with D tentatively TRBD2 (7 bases). The germline gives CDR1 MGHRA, CDR2 YSYEKL. This CDR3 has 19 amino acids. V was shortened by 0 bases and J by 2 bases, with 22 bases between the two germline ends. The CDR3 nucleotides read TGCGCCAGCAGCCAAGATGGGATTCGGGGGCGGGGGTTTCAAGAGACCCAGTACTTC. Translation: CASSQDGIRGRGFQETQYF.

J is TRBJ1-6 and V is TRBV3-1 (or the pseudogene TRBV3-2); 9 bases are a match to TRBD1. Looked up from germline, CDR1 is LGHDT and CDR2 is YNNKEL (reference sequence). V lost 4 bases and J lost 7; bases outside the gene matches: 5. The CDR3 covers 15 residues. The CDR3 here is CASSRGQGLNSPLHF. The CDR3 DNA follows: TGTGCCAGCAGCCGGGGACAGGGACTGAATTCACCCCTCCACTTT.

The rearrangement links TRBV27 to TRBJ1-4; TRBD1 might be the D (6 bases). Germline CDR1 is MNHEY and CDR2 is SMNVEV (reference sequence). The CDR3 has 16 residues. Between the trimmed V and J ends, which lost 8 bases and 1 base, there was a span of 17 bases. CDR3 sequence reads: CASRRQGTGTNEKLFF. The CDR3 DNA follows: TGTGCCAGCCGCAGGCAGGGGACCGGAACTAATGAAAAACTGTTTTTT. Drawing the rest from reference TRBV27 and TRBJ1-4, the complete variable domain is EAQVTQNPRYLITVTGKKLTVTCSQNMNHEYMSWYRQDPGLGLRQIYYSMNVEVTDKGDVPEGYKVSRKEKRNFPLILESPSPNQTSLYFCASRRQGTGTNEKLFFGSGTQLSVL.

This chain uses TRBV5-1 with TRBJ2-5; 10 nucleotides agree with TRBD2. V shed 7 bases and J 5 bases; nucleotides not matched to a gene: 8. The CDR3 is made up of 14 amino acids. The germline CDR1 and CDR2 sequences are SGHRS and YFSETQ. This CDR3 is CASRGSGGPETQYF. DNA for the CDR3: TGCGCCAGCCGCGGTAGCGGGGGGCCGGAGACCCAGTACTTC.

The chain employs TRBV6-5 and TRBJ1-6; D not certain. CDR3 length: 16 amino acids. Germline assignment: CDR1 MNHEY and CDR2 SVGAGI. V was pared by 2 bases and J by 4 bases, with 12 bases between. The CDR3: CASSYSTRYYNSPLHF. The DNA of the CDR3 is TGTGCCAGCAGTTACAGCACTCGTTATTATAATTCACCCCTCCACTTT.

This chain joins TRBV5-6 and TRBJ1-1, with TRBD1 matching over 9 bases. With V trimmed by 4 bases and J by 4 bases, 5 bases remained unmatched. This CDR3 is 14 amino acids long. Germline CDR1 SGHDT, CDR2 YYEEEE. CDR3 bases: TGTGCCAGCAGCACCACAGGGGGCGGCACTGAAGCTTTCTTT. Protein sequence: CASSTTGGGTEAFF.

The chain combines TRBV15 with TRBJ2-5; no clear D gene. This CDR3 has 14 residues. CDR1 LNHNV and CDR2 YYDKDF come from the germline V gene (reference sequence). V lost 1 base, J lost 4 bases, and 10 bases lay in between. DNA for the CDR3: TGTGCCACCAGCAGAGGGCCTAGTCCAGAGACCCAGTACTTC. Translated, it gives CATSRGPSPETQYF.